Listed below are T cell receptor beta chains from one sample, sequenced in a study of chemoradiotherapy in HPV16-positive cancers. Libraries were prepared by immunoSEQ multiplex PCR; TCRdb keeps only in-frame clonotypes and omits some of them. The data contain about 2,700 clones, around 90% of them singletons. The source was tumor tissue, collected from a patient who underwent chemoradiotherapy. The receptors shown here come from a human donor with HPV-associated anogenital cancer. CDR3s include the opening cysteine and the closing phenylalanine or tryptophan. Each record gives: D gene, V gene, clone size, J gene, CDR3 DNA, CDR3 protein. A D gene is named only where the DNA matches it firmly. Clone sizes are given selectively: once, few, many, or a class where the clone is expanded.

>NA|TRBV19|NA|TRBJ1-2
TGTGCCAGTAGTATAGGTACAGCTAACTATGGCTACACCTTC
CASSIGTANYGYTF
>NA|TRBV28|NA|TRBJ1-2
TGTGCCAGCAGTCTCCTAGATAACTATGGCTACACCTTC
CASSLLDNYGYTF
>NA|TRBV7-9|NA|TRBJ2-3
TGTGCCAGCAGCTTAGAAAGGGTCACAGATACGCAGTATTTT
CASSLERVTDTQYF
>TRBD2|TRBV6-5|NA|TRBJ2-2
TGTGCCAGCAGTGGGGGACTAGTGAACACCGGGGAGCTGTTTTTT
CASSGGLVNTGELFF
>TRBD2|TRBV13|NA|TRBJ2-6
TGTGCCAGCAGCCTGTATACCCGGACTAGCGGGAGGGCCGGGGCCAACGTCCTGACTTTC
CASSLYTRTSGRAGANVLTF
>NA|TRBV11-2|NA|TRBJ2-1
TGTGCCAGCAGTATCCTGGACTCCTACAATGAGCAGTTCTTC
CASSILDSYNEQFF
>TRBD1|TRBV18|NA|TRBJ1-1
TGTGCCAGCTCACCCAGGACAGGGGATTATACTGAAGCTTTCTTT
CASSPRTGDYTEAFF
>TRBD1|TRBV6-6|NA|TRBJ1-1
TGTGCCAGCAGTCGGGGACAGCTTAACACTGAAGCTTTCTTT
CASSRGQLNTEAFF
>NA|TRBV29-1|NA|TRBJ2-3
TGCAGCGTAGGGGCCGGAGCAGATACGCAGTATTTT
CSVGAGADTQYF
>NA|TRBV9|NA|TRBJ1-2
TGTGCCAGCAGCGTAGCTGAGGGGACCCTCTATGGCTACACCTTC
CASSVAEGTLYGYTF
>TRBD2|TRBV7-2|NA|TRBJ2-1
TGTGCCAGCAGCCCCGGAACAGGGACTAGGGGTGAGCAGTTCTTC
CASSPGTGTRGEQFF
>TRBD2|TRBV11-2|NA|TRBJ2-1
TGTGCCAGCAGCTGGACAGCGGGAGGGCCAAAGAATGAGCAGTTCTTC
CASSWTAGGPKNEQFF
>TRBD2|TRBV13|NA|TRBJ2-7
TGTGCCAGCAGCCGGACTAGCGGGAGGAATTTATACGAGCAGTACTTC
CASSRTSGRNLYEQYF
>TRBD1|TRBV19|NA|TRBJ2-2
TGTGCCAGTAGCCCGGGACAGGGGTACACCGGGGAGCTGTTTTTT
CASSPGQGYTGELFF
>NA|TRBV2|once|TRBJ2-5
TGTGCCAGCAGTTCACAAGAGACCCAGTACTTC
CASSSQETQYF
>NA|TRBV9|NA|TRBJ2-1
TGTGCCAGCAGCGTAGATGGAGGGAGGCTCAAGTTCTTC
CASSVDGGRLKFF
>NA|TRBV5-6|NA|TRBJ1-1
TGTGCCAGCAGCTTGGGGCAGGCCGAGCAAGCTTTCTTT
CASSLGQAEQAFF
>TRBD2|TRBV19|NA|TRBJ2-1
TGTGCCAGTAGTAAAGGGTCGGCGGGAGCGGGATTGAGCTCCTACAATGAGCAGTTCTTC
CASSKGSAGAGLSSYNEQFF
>TRBD2|TRBV2|NA|TRBJ2-1
TGTGCCAGTTGCGGGAGGCCCCTCGATGAGCAGTTCTTC
CASCGRPLDEQFF
>TRBD1|TRBV7-2|NA|TRBJ1-4
TGTGCCAGCAGCTCCACCGACAGGGCAGGGGAAAAACTGTTTTTT
CASSSTDRAGEKLFF
>NA|TRBV6-1|NA|TRBJ1-2
TGTGCCAGCAGTGAAGCGCAGGGCGCAGGGCTTTATGGTGGCTACACCTTC
CASSEAQGAGLYGGYTF
>NA|TRBV6-5|NA|TRBJ1-1
TGTGCCAGCAGTCTCACCGGGACGACAGCTTTCTTT
CASSLTGTTAFF
>NA|TRBV28|NA|TRBJ1-5
TGTGCCAGCAGTCTCTCATCGGGGAGCAATCAGCCCCAGCATTTT
CASSLSSGSNQPQHF
>NA|TRBV25-1|NA|TRBJ1-2
TGTGCCAGCAGTGAACTGTGGGGCTACACCTTC
CASSELWGYTF
>NA|TRBV11-1|few|TRBJ2-3
TGTGCCAGCAGCTTACTTGAGGCAGATACGCAGTATTTT
CASSLLEADTQYF
>TRBD1|TRBV4-2|NA|TRBJ1-2
TGTGCCAGCAGCGGACAGGCCGGCAGGATTATAGGCGGCTACACCTTC
CASSGQAGRIIGGYTF
>TRBD1|TRBV6-5|NA|TRBJ1-4
TGTGCCAGCAGTTACGTCAAGGGACAGCGTAATGAAAAACTGTTTTTT
CASSYVKGQRNEKLFF
>NA|TRBV29-1|NA|TRBJ2-1
TGCAGCGTTCGCCGGGACCCTACCTTTAGCTCCTACAATGAGCAGTTCTTC
CSVRRDPTFSSYNEQFF
>NA|TRBV10-3|NA|TRBJ1-5
TGTGCCATCAGAGACGGCGGCGGCAATCAGCCCCAGCATTTT
CAIRDGGGNQPQHF
>NA|TRBV21-1|NA|TRBJ2-7
TGTGCCAGCAGCCCCTGGAAGAGCGGGAGACCCTACGAGCAGTACTTC
CASSPWKSGRPYEQYF